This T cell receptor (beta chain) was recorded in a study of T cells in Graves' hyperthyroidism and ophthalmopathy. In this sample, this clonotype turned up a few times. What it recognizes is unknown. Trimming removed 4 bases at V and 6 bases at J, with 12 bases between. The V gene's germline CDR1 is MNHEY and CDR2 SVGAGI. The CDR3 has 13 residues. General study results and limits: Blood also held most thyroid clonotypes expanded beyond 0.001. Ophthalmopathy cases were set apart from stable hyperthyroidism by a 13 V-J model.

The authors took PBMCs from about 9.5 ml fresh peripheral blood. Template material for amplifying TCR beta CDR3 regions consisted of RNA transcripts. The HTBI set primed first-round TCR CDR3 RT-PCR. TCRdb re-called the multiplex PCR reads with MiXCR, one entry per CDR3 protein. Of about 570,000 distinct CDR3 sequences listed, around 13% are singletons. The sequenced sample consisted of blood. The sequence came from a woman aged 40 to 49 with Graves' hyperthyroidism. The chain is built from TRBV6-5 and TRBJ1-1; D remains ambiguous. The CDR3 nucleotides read TGTGCCAGCAGTTCTCTTGTAATCTCTGAAGCTTTCTTT. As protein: CASSSLVISEAFF.